The 15 T cell receptor beta chains listed next were all sequenced from one sample in a study of T-cell memory formation after mild COVID-19. In TCRdb, the 5' RACE reads were re-called with MiXCR into one record per CDR3 protein. Here the sample spans 290,000 or so distinct CDR3 sequences, less than 20% being singletons. Sequenced input: PBMCs or a T cell subset sorted from them (not recorded which). Receptors were obtained from a man aged 18 to 29 who had mild COVID-19 (a few samples of this study predate the infection). Cell type and time point are not known.

This chain joins TRBV6-5 and TRBJ2-5; 7 bases fit TRBD1. The CDR3 contains 14 residues. Germline trimming cut 1 base from V and 5 bases from J; bases unmatched to any gene: 4. Looked up from germline, CDR1 is MNHEY and CDR2 is SVGAGI. The CDR3 region has the DNA TGTGCCAGCAGTTACTTTGAGGGGGCGGAGACCCAGTACTTC. Translated, it gives CASSYFEGAETQYF.

This clonotype was counted only a few times. The chain is built from TRBV29-1 and TRBJ2-7; D is unclear. The length of the CDR3 is 14 residues. The germline V gene encodes CDR1 SQVTM and CDR2 ANQGSEA. The ends were cut back, 1 base at V and 3 bases at J, with 13 bases in the middle. The CDR3 DNA is TGCAGCGTTGAAGTAGTGGGGTCCGGCTACGAGCAGTACTTC. Protein: CSVEVVGSGYEQYF.

The rearrangement links TRBV12-3 or TRBV12-4 to TRBJ1-1; tentative D call: TRBD1 (5 bases). Trimming removed 6 bases at V and 5 bases at J, with 19 bases between. The CDR3 has 15 amino acids. The CDR3 loop is CASSRRDHLGTEAFF. The CDR3 nucleotides read TGTGCCAGCAGCCGCCGGGACCATTTAGGGACTGAAGCTTTCTTT.

The genes are TRBV3-1 and TRBJ2-2; D may correspond to TRBD1 or TRBD2 (5 bases each). V was pared by 2 bases and J by 3 bases, with 13 bases between. Looked up from germline, CDR1 is LGHDT and CDR2 is YNNKEL (reference sequence). The CDR3 contains 16 residues. The CDR3 coding sequence is TGTGCCAGCAGCCAATTACGGGGACGACACACCGGGGAGCTGTTTTTT. Translated: CASSQLRGRHTGELFF. Combining the CDR3 with reference TRBV3-1 and TRBJ2-2 gives the whole variable domain DTAVSQTPKYLVTQMGNDKSIKCEQNLGHDTMYWYKQDSKKFLKIMFSYNNKELIINETVPNRFSPKSPDKAHLNLHINSLELGDSAVYFCASSQLRGRHTGELFFGEGSRLTVL.

This clonotype was picked up a small number of times. The chain carries TRBV5-1 and TRBJ2-1, with a tentative D call TRBD2 (5 bases). This CDR3 contains 16 residues. Germline lookup yields CDR1 SGHRS and CDR2 YFSETQ. V was cut by 4 bases and J by 0 bases, with 14 bases left in between. The CDR3 loop is CASSPFAGNSYNEQFF. In DNA form, the CDR3 reads TGCGCCAGCAGCCCCTTTGCGGGCAACTCCTACAATGAGCAGTTCTTC.

This clonotype was counted only a few times. V gene TRBV28 combines with J gene TRBJ2-1; TRBD2 matches at 10 bases. The germline V gene has CDR1 MDHEN and CDR2 SYDVKM. The CDR3 is 15 residues long. The J segment lost 5 bases and the V segment lost 1 base, leaving 2 bases of the junction unmatched. The CDR3 loop is CASSLSSGGHNEQFF. The DNA for the CDR3 is TGTGCCAGCAGTTTATCTAGCGGGGGTCACAATGAGCAGTTCTTC.

This clonotype was recorded a few times. This rearrangement joins TRBV6-4 to TRBJ2-3; maybe TRBD1 (6 bases). This CDR3 spans 15 amino acids. CDR1 is MRHNA, CDR2 SNTAGT, per germline. The ends were cut back, 6 bases at V and 5 bases at J, with 18 bases in the middle. The CDR3 sequence is CASRPRQGQQDTQYF. The CDR3 bases are TGTGCCAGCAGACCCAGGCAGGGACAACAAGATACGCAGTATTTT.

V and J are TRBV2 and TRBJ1-1; D ambiguous. Deletions cut 10 bases from V and 1 base from J, with 13 bases between. Per the germline V gene, CDR1 is SNHLY and CDR2 is FYNNEI. CDR3 length: 13 residues. The CDR3 spells CANPISGNTEAFF. CDR3 DNA sequence: TGTGCCAACCCTATTTCAGGGAACACTGAAGCTTTCTTT.

The genes are TRBV7-3 and TRBJ1-1; D remains ambiguous. Trimming took 5 bases from V and 0 from J, leaving 10 bases between them. CDR1 is SGHTA and CDR2 is FQGTGA in the germline V gene. CDR3 length equals 14 residues. The CDR3 here is CASSTKGMNTEAFF. The DNA of the CDR3 is TGTGCCAGCAGCACCAAAGGTATGAACACTGAAGCTTTCTTT.

The V call is TRBV12-3 or TRBV12-4, the J call TRBJ2-1; 10 bases fit TRBD1. The CDR3 consists of 14 residues. After removal of 2 bases from V and 6 bases from J, the junction contained 1 base not matched to a gene. The CDR3 coding sequence is TGTGCCAGCAGTTTACGGACAGGGGGCAATGAGCAGTTCTTC. It encodes CASSLRTGGNEQFF.

This clonotype was seen a handful of times. This chain joins TRBV20-1 and TRBJ2-5; D remains unclear. Trimming removed 6 bases at V and 4 bases at J, with 12 bases between. Germline V gene sequence: CDR1 DFQATT, CDR2 SNEGSKA (reference sequence). This CDR3 is built from 12 residues. CDR3 sequence: CSAGSRVETQYF. The CDR3, as DNA: TGCAGTGCCGGTTCCCGGGTAGAGACCCAGTACTTC.

This chain uses TRBV20-1 with TRBJ2-1, with D tentatively TRBD2 (6 bases). Trimming pared 2 bases from V and 5 bases from J, leaving 7 bases between. The CDR3 consists of 12 residues. In germline, CDR1 is DFQATT, CDR2 SNEGSKA (reference sequence). In nucleotides, the CDR3 is TGCAGTGCTAGAAGACTAGACAATGAGCAGTTCTTC. Translating gives CSARRLDNEQFF.

The chain has TRBV4-3 and TRBJ2-5, with 9 bases fitting TRBD2. Germline trimming cut 0 bases from V and 5 bases from J; bases unmatched to any gene: 10. Germline-derived CDR1 and CDR2 are LGHNA and YSLEER. The CDR3 contains 17 residues. The CDR3 coding sequence is TGCGCCAGCAGCCAAGATTCGCCGGCGGGGGGGCTGGAGACCCAGTACTTC. Protein product: CASSQDSPAGGLETQYF.

The V and J genes are TRBV27 and TRBJ2-7; tentative D call: TRBD2 (5 bases). In germline, CDR1 is MNHEY, CDR2 SMNVEV (reference sequence). The ends were cut back, 7 bases at V and 5 bases at J, with 15 bases in the middle. This CDR3 is 13 amino acids long. The CDR3 loop reads CASTRRGCDEQYV. The CDR3 nucleotides read TGTGCCAGCACCCGCCGGGGATGCGACGAGCAGTACGTC.

This clonotype was seen repeatedly, ten times or more. One base away lies a much larger clone, so this may be a sequencing read error. The chain combines TRBV7-9 with TRBJ2-2; D not resolved. V lost 3 bases, J lost 3 bases, and 2 bases lay in between. Germline V gives CDR1 SEHNR, CDR2 FQNEAQ (reference sequence). The CDR3 has 12 amino acids. The CDR3 DNA is TGTGCCAGCAGCTTCGACACCGGGGAGCTGTTTTTT. The encoded protein is CASSFDTGELFF.